These 11 T cell receptor beta chains share one sample of origin, sequenced in a study of T cell responses to AZD1222 COVID-19 vaccine. Some clones are missing from TCRdb's copy, which holds only in-frame ones; the method was immunoSEQ multiplex PCR. The sample contains 110,000 to 150,000 clones, 92% of which appear only once. The specimen was peripheral blood, collected on day 0 of AZD1222 vaccination. Source of these receptors: an adult in good health.

This chain links TRBV12-3 or TRBV12-4 with TRBJ1-4; TRBD1 aligns across 7 bases. Unmatched junction bases numbered 5, after V lost 6 bases and J lost 7 bases. The CDR3 is 13 amino acids. The CDR3 nucleotides are TGTGCCAGCAGGCAGGGGGGCGGTGAAAAACTGTTTTTT. Its translation is CASRQGGGEKLFF.

The genes are TRBV9 and TRBJ2-1; no firm D call. Germline CDR1 is SGDLS and CDR2 is YYNGEE. Trimming cost V 0 bases and J 0 bases, with 10 bases left between them. There are 16 residues in the CDR3. The CDR3 DNA reads TGTGCCAGCAGCGTAGCTACTGCCCTCTCCTACAATGAGCAGTTCTTC. As protein: CASSVATALSYNEQFF.

The chain employs TRBV28 and TRBJ2-7; no clear D. Germline CDR1 MDHEN, CDR2 SYDVKM. The V end was cut by 8 bases, the J end by 2 bases, with 13 bases between. CDR3 length equals 13 residues. DNA for the CDR3: TGTGCCAGCCGCCCGGACGGCCCCTACGAGCAGTACTTC. Protein: CASRPDGPYEQYF.

V is TRBV5-4 and J is TRBJ2-3; D unresolved. Germline assignment: CDR1 SGHNT and CDR2 YYREEE (reference sequence). The CDR3 covers 14 residues. Between the trimmed V and J ends, which lost 2 bases and 2 bases, there was a span of 9 bases. The CDR3 protein is CASSLEGPTDTQYF. The CDR3 nucleotides are TGTGCCAGCAGCTTAGAAGGGCCCACAGATACGCAGTATTTT.

The gene calls are TRBV27 and TRBJ1-4; D gene unclear. The CDR3 is 16 residues long. Between the trimmed V and J ends, which lost 3 bases and 4 bases, there was a span of 15 bases. Germline CDR1 and CDR2: MNHEY and SMNVEV (reference sequence). In nucleotides, the CDR3 is TGTGCCAGCAGTTTGATGGCCTCGTTCGGTAATGAAAAACTGTTTTTT. Its protein product is CASSLMASFGNEKLFF.

The chain couples TRBV2 to TRBJ2-1; D is unclear. The ends were cut back, 10 bases at V and 6 bases at J, with 10 bases in the middle. There are 11 residues in the CDR3. Germline lookup yields CDR1 SNHLY and CDR2 FYNNEI. In DNA form, the CDR3 reads TGTGCCACTCCCATAGGCAATGAGCAGTTCTTC. It is translated as CATPIGNEQFF.

The chain employs TRBV11-2 and TRBJ2-3; either TRBD1 or TRBD2 may fit D (5 bases each). Germline V CDR1 and CDR2: SGHAT, FQNNGV. CDR3 length equals 15 residues. The germline V and J ends were trimmed by 1 base and 4 bases, with 12 bases remaining between them. CDR3 loop: CASSLGRDLADTQYF. The DNA for the CDR3 is TGTGCCAGCAGCTTAGGAAGGGACCTGGCAGATACGCAGTATTTT.

About this clone: The same CDR3 can be traced to other DNA sequences in this sample. The chain employs TRBV9 and TRBJ1-3, with TRBD1 matching 7 bases. V trimming: 0 bases; J trimming: 0 bases; junction bases outside the gene matches: 3. The CDR3 runs 16 residues. CDR1 and CDR2 from the germline V gene are SGDLS and YYNGEE. CDR3 protein: CASSVGDRDSGNTIYF. The CDR3 DNA follows: TGTGCCAGCAGCGTAGGAGACAGGGACTCTGGAAACACCATATATTTT.

The rearrangement uses TRBV6-5 and TRBJ2-7, with TRBD1 identical over 10 bases. Germline CDR1 is MNHEY and CDR2 is SVGAGI. The CDR3 has 14 amino acids. The V segment lost 4 bases and the J segment 5 bases; nucleotides outside the gene matches: 5. For the CDR3, the DNA is TGTGCCAGCAGTTCCCCTGACAGGGGGCACGAGCAGTACTTC. Translated, it gives CASSSPDRGHEQYF.

The rearrangement links TRBV28 to TRBJ2-1; 13 positions match TRBD2. In germline, CDR1 is MDHEN, CDR2 SYDVKM. Trimming removed 6 bases from V and 5 bases from J; junction bases left unmatched: 10. This CDR3 comprises 17 residues. The CDR3 region has the DNA TGTGCCAGCAGCTCTGTGACTAGCGGGAGGCTTCACAATGAGCAGTTCTTC. Residues: CASSSVTSGRLHNEQFF.

The DNA of the CDR3 is TGTGCCAGCAGCACTGGCTCCTACAATGAGCAGTTCTTC. It codes for CASSTGSYNEQFF. V and J are TRBV7-8 and TRBJ2-1; D is unresolved. V was clipped by 5 bases and J by 0 bases, with 5 bases between them. The CDR3 is 13 amino acids. The germline gives CDR1 SGHVS, CDR2 FQNEAQ.